Listed here is a single TCR beta chain. The antigen is not known. This record belongs to a study of cytotoxic CD8 clonotypes in ibrutinib-treated CLL. Turning to the study itself: Sequenced samples delivered averages of around 250,000 productive templates and 80,000 to 100,000 productive rearrangements.

The study's findings and limits: A rise in clonality was seen at ibrutinib response, and a fall back toward baseline was seen at progression. Clonality was higher at baseline than in age-matched healthy donors and tracked circulating CD8+ T-cell counts. Once treatment began, public clonotypes, which were uncommon, contracted or stayed stable.

The CDR3 sequence is 15 residues long. The V gene's germline CDR1 is MNHEY and CDR2 SVGAGI. V lost 2 bases and J 4 bases, leaving 9 bases between the germline ends. Sequencing was performed with immunoSEQ multiplex PCR; in TCRdb, only in-frame clones are kept and a portion is missing. The sample yields hundreds of thousands of clones, under 80% seen once. The genes are TRBV6-5 and TRBJ2-6; unclear D gene. Sample: PBMCs, taken after 24 months of ibrutinib treatment. The sequence was obtained from a human donor with chronic lymphocytic leukemia. The CDR3 is CASSYRVSGANVLTF. CDR3 nucleotides: TGTGCCAGCAGTTACAGGGTATCAGGGGCCAACGTCCTGACTTTC.